These 14 T cell receptor beta chains were sequenced from one sample in a study of blood T cell repertoires in COVID-19. Sequencing was performed with immunoSEQ multiplex PCR; in TCRdb, only in-frame clones are kept and a portion is missing. The table has approximately 300,000 clones, around 89% seen once; the top ten hold roughly 6.7%. The sequenced sample consisted of peripheral blood. These receptors all come from a man aged 18 to 29 who had recovered from COVID-19.

This sequence joins TRBV20-1 and TRBJ1-1; no reliable D call. CDR1 and CDR2 from the germline V gene are DFQATT and SNEGSKA (reference sequence). The V and J ends lost 3 bases and 4 bases respectively, with 15 bases between them. The CDR3 totals 14 residues. The DNA for the CDR3 is TGCAGTGCTAGTCGTGGAGGGCCGGCCACTGAAGCTTTCTTT. Amino acid sequence: CSASRGGPATEAFF.

This chain links TRBV6-5 with TRBJ2-5; D is perhaps TRBD1 (6 bases). CDR3 length equals 13 residues. In germline, CDR1 is MNHEY, CDR2 SVGAGI. The V gene lost 8 bases and the J gene lost 0 bases, with 10 bases spanning the gap. CDR3 region: CASAQGYQETQYF. In DNA form, the CDR3 reads TGTGCCAGCGCCCAGGGGTACCAAGAGACCCAGTACTTC.

This sequence joins TRBV5-6 and TRBJ2-3, with TRBD2 as a possible D gene (5 bases). V gave up 1 base and J gave up 4 bases, with 10 bases separating them. In germline, CDR1 is SGHDT, CDR2 YYEEEE. CDR3 length: 14 residues. CDR3 sequence: CASSLRGSADTQYF. DNA for the CDR3: TGTGCCAGCAGCTTGAGAGGGTCCGCAGATACGCAGTATTTT.

The gene calls are TRBV4-3 and TRBJ2-2; no firm D call. V was pared by 0 bases and J by 7 bases, with 15 bases between. CDR1 and CDR2 (germline): LGHNA, YSLEER. The length of the CDR3 is 16 residues. As DNA, the CDR3 is TGCGCCAGCAGCCAAGACCGGGTCTCCTATTTCGGGGAGCTGTTTTTT. Residues: CASSQDRVSYFGELFF.

The rearrangement uses TRBV7-2 and TRBJ1-2; 10 nucleotides agree with TRBD1. Germline CDR1 SGHTA, CDR2 FQGNSA. Trimming cost V 3 bases and J 8 bases; bases outside gene matches: 6. The CDR3 loop spans 14 amino acids. CDR3 in amino acids: CASSFRMTGGGYTF. The DNA for the CDR3 is TGTGCCAGCAGCTTTAGAATGACAGGGGGCGGCTACACCTTC.

The table lists this clone with a count of one. The chain is built from TRBV3-1 (or the pseudogene TRBV3-2) and TRBJ2-1; tentative D call: TRBD2 (5 bases). The germline CDR1 and CDR2 sequences are LGHDT and YNNKEL (reference sequence). This CDR3 spans 17 amino acids. Trimming took off 3 bases at V and 2 bases at J, with 17 bases between the two ends. The CDR3 DNA reads as TGTGCCAGCAGCCACTTACTAGGCCCTGCTACCTACAATGAGCAGTTCTTC. Protein: CASSHLLGPATYNEQFF.

V usage is TRBV5-5 and J usage is TRBJ1-3; 8 bases align to TRBD1. CDR1 and CDR2 (germline): SGHKS, YYEKEE (reference sequence). The junction had 10 bases not matched to a gene; V was cut back by 4 bases and J by 4 bases. The CDR3 loop spans 16 amino acids. Here the CDR3 reads CASSASPTGDGNTIYF. CDR3 sequence (DNA): TGTGCCAGCAGCGCCTCCCCGACAGGGGACGGAAACACCATATATTTT.

The V call is TRBV2, the J call TRBJ1-5; D not resolved. V lost 3 bases and J 0 bases, leaving 15 bases between the germline ends. The V gene's germline CDR1 is SNHLY and CDR2 FYNNEI. The CDR3 is 17 amino acids. The CDR3 region has the DNA TGTGCCAGCAGTGATGAACTGATCAGGCTTAGCAATCAGCCCCAGCATTTT. This codes for CASSDELIRLSNQPQHF.

The chain couples TRBV27 to TRBJ1-2; 7 bases agree with TRBD1. Trimming took 5 bases from V and 4 from J; bases not matched to a gene: 4. This CDR3 region has 13 residues. Germline V gene data show CDR1 as MNHEY and CDR2 as SMNVEV (reference sequence). The CDR3: CASSLQGSYGYTF. In nucleotides, the CDR3 is TGTGCCAGCAGTCTACAGGGGAGCTATGGCTACACCTTC.

V is TRBV9 and J is TRBJ2-3; 11 bases align to TRBD2. The CDR3 runs to 17 residues. J gave up 3 bases and V 4 bases, and 10 bases lay outside the gene matches. From germline, CDR1 is SGDLS and CDR2 YYNGEE. The CDR3 sequence is CASSPRPLAGGTDTQYF. The CDR3 bases are TGTGCCAGCAGCCCCAGGCCCCTAGCGGGAGGAACAGATACGCAGTATTTT.

The chain carries TRBV18 and TRBJ2-3; TRBD1 is a possible D gene (5 bases). The length of the CDR3 is 16 residues. The germline V gene has CDR1 KGHSH and CDR2 LQKENI. V lost 0 bases and J 5 bases, leaving 15 bases between the germline ends. In DNA, the CDR3 is TGTGCCAGCTCACCACCAGTCCAGGGCCAGCTAGATACGCAGTATTTT. This sequence encodes CASSPPVQGQLDTQYF.

This clone showed up just once. V usage is TRBV6-5 and J usage is TRBJ2-1; 10 nucleotides align to TRBD1. Germline trimming cut 5 bases from V and 8 bases from J; bases unmatched to any gene: 9. This CDR3 contains 15 residues. The germline V gene encodes CDR1 MNHEY and CDR2 SVGAGI. In nucleotides, the CDR3 is TGTGCCAGCAGTCGACCGGGACAGGGGCGGGATGAGCAGTTCTTC. Translation: CASSRPGQGRDEQFF.

The V and J genes are TRBV25-1 and TRBJ1-5; the D is unclear. Germline CDR1 is MGHDK and CDR2 is SYGVNS. The length of the CDR3 is 16 residues. V was cut by 1 base and J by 7 bases, with 17 bases left in between. The CDR3 sequence is CASSEFFVVQEQPQHF. In nucleotides, the CDR3 is TGTGCCAGCAGTGAATTTTTTGTGGTGCAGGAACAGCCCCAGCATTTT. Complete variable domain (other parts from reference TRBV25-1 and TRBJ1-5): EADIYQTPRYLVIGTGKKITLECSQTMGHDKMYWYQQDPGMELHLIHYSYGVNSTEKGDLSSESTVSRIRTEHFPLTLESARPSHTSQYLCASSEFFVVQEQPQHFGDGTRLSIL.

The chain recombines TRBV5-1 with TRBJ1-2, with no clear D. Germline CDR1 and CDR2: SGHRS and YFSETQ. With 0 bases removed from V and 8 bases from J, the gap between germline ends came to 11 bases. There are 13 residues in the CDR3. The CDR3, as DNA: TGCGCCAGCAGCTTGGGTGTGCAGAACGGCTACACCTTC. Translation: CASSLGVQNGYTF.